The 5 T cell receptor beta chains below were found in one sample sequenced in a study of T cell responses to AZD1222 COVID-19 vaccine. Repertoires were generated with immunoSEQ multiplex PCR, while TCRdb's copy carries only in-frame clones and drops some. This sample carries 170,000 or so clones, roughly 93% of them seen once, and the ten largest clones take about 0.9%. This material consisted of peripheral blood, taken on day 0 of AZD1222 vaccination. Every receptor here comes from an adult in good health.

The chain recombines TRBV30 with TRBJ1-1; D gene unclear. Per germline, CDR1 GTSNPN and CDR2 SVGIG (reference sequence). The CDR3 contains 12 residues. Deletions cut 0 bases from V and 8 bases from J, with 10 bases between. The CDR3 DNA sequence: TGTGCCTGGAGTGTACAGTTAGGAGAAGCTTTCTTT. Its translation: CAWSVQLGEAFF.

This clone appeared once. This chain joins TRBV10-1 and TRBJ1-1; D not certain. V lost 3 bases and J lost 1, with 6 bases in between. CDR3 length equals 13 residues. Germline V gene sequence: CDR1 WNHNN, CDR2 SYGVQD (reference sequence). CDR3: CASSDGQNTEAFF. CDR3 bases: TGCGCCAGCAGTGATGGGCAGAACACTGAAGCTTTCTTT.

J is TRBJ1-2 and V is TRBV11-2; D not resolved. CDR3 length: 13 amino acids. Germline V gives CDR1 SGHAT, CDR2 FQNNGV. The V end was cut by 5 bases, the J end by 12 bases, with 19 bases between. CDR3 bases: TGTGCCAGCAGCACCACGGAGAGGACGGTTAACACCTTC. It codes for CASSTTERTVNTF.

The chain employs TRBV4-2 and TRBJ1-1, with D possibly TRBD1 on 6 matching bases. CDR3 length: 14 residues. Germline V gene data show CDR1 as LGHNA and CDR2 as YNFKEQ. V lost 1 base and J 7 bases, leaving 13 bases between the germline ends. CDR3 sequence: CASSQAGGRDEAFF. The CDR3 region has the DNA TGTGCCAGCAGCCAAGCTGGGGGGCGGGATGAAGCTTTCTTT.

The CDR3 region is CASRLSQAFNEQFF. Here the CDR3 DNA reads TGTGCCAGCAGATTAAGCCAGGCTTTTAATGAGCAGTTCTTC. The rearrangement uses TRBV3-1 (or the pseudogene TRBV3-2) and TRBJ2-1; D is undetermined. The CDR3 contains 14 residues. Germline loops: CDR1 LGHDT, CDR2 YNNKEL (reference sequence). V was clipped by 6 bases and J by 7 bases, with 16 bases between them.